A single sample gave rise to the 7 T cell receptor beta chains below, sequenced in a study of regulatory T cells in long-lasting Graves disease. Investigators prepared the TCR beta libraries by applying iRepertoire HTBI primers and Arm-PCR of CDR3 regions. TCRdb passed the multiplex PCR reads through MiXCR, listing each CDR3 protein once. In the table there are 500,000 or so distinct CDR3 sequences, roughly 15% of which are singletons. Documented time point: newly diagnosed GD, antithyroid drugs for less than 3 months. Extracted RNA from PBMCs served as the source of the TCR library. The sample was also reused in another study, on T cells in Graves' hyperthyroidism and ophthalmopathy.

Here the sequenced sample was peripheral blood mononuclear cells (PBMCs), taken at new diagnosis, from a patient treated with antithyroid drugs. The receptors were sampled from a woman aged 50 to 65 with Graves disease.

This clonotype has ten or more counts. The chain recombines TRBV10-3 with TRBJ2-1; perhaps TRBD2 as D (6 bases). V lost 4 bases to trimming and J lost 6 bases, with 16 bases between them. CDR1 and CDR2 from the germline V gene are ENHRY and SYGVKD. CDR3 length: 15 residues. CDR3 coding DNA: TGTGCCATCAGTGGGATGGTCGGGAGCGGCAATGAGCAGTTCTTC. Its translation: CAISGMVGSGNEQFF.

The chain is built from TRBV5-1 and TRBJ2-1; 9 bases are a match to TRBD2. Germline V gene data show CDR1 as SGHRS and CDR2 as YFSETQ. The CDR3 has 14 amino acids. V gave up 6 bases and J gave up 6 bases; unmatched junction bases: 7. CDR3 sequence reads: CASTASGTSNEQFF. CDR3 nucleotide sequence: TGCGCCAGCACAGCTAGCGGGACCTCCAATGAGCAGTTCTTC. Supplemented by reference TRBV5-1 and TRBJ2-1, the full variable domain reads KAGVTQTPRYLIKTRGQQVTLSCSPISGHRSVSWYQQTPGQGLQFLFEYFSETQRNKGNFPGRFSGRQFSNSRSEMNVSTLELGDSALYLCASTASGTSNEQFFGPGTRLTVL.

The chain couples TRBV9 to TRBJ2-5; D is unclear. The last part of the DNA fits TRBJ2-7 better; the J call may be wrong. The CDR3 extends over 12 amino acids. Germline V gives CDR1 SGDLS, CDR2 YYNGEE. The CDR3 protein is CASSTDPYEQYF. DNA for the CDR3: TGTGCCAGCAGCACAGACCCCTACGAGCAGTACTTC.

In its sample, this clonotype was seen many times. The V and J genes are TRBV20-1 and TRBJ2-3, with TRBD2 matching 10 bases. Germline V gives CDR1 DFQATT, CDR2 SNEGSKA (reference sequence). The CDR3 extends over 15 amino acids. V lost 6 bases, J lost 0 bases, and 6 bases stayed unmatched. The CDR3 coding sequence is TGCAGTGCAACCGGGACTAGCGCCAGCACAGATACGCAGTATTTT. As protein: CSATGTSASTDTQYF.

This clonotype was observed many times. CDR3 residues: CASSLADSLTPYEQYF. CDR3 sequence (DNA): TGCGCCAGCAGCTTGGCCGACAGTCTAACCCCTTACGAGCAGTACTTC. The genes are TRBV5-1 and TRBJ2-7; weak D call: TRBD1 (5 bases). The CDR3 spans 16 residues. CDR1 is SGHRS and CDR2 is YFSETQ in the germline V gene. The V gene lost 0 bases and the J gene lost 4 bases, with 17 bases spanning the gap.

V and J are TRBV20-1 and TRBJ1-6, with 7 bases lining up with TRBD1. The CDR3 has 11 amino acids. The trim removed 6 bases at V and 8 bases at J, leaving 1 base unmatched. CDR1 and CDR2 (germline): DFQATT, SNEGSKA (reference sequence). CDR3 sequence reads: CSATGDSPLHF. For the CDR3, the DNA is TGCAGTGCCACAGGGGATTCACCCCTCCACTTT.

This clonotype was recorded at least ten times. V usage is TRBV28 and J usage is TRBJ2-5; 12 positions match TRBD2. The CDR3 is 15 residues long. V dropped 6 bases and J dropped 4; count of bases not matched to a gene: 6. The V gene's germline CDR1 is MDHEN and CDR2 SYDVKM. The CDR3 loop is CASRPGLAGVETQYF. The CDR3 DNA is TGTGCCAGCAGGCCGGGACTAGCGGGTGTAGAGACCCAGTACTTC.